The 32 T cell receptor beta chains in this list originate from one sample, sequenced in a study of blood T cell repertoires in COVID-19. This table comes from immunoSEQ multiplex PCR, and its TCRdb copy is limited to in-frame clones, with some not included. The sample lists around 250,000 clones; around 90% were seen once. Sequencing used PBMCs or T cells enriched from blood (not recorded which). Receptors originate from a woman in her twenties or thirties with acute COVID-19.

This sequence joins TRBV28 and TRBJ2-3, with TRBD1 matching over 8 bases. The trim removed 6 bases at V and 2 bases at J, leaving 13 bases unmatched. CDR3 length equals 17 residues. CDR1 and CDR2 (germline): MDHEN, SYDVKM. CDR3 sequence reads: CASSVMKTGVNTDTQYF. The CDR3 DNA reads TGTGCCAGCAGCGTGATGAAGACAGGGGTAAACACAGATACGCAGTATTTT.

The V and J genes are TRBV11-1 and TRBJ2-1; D ambiguous. This CDR3 is built from 12 residues. Per germline, CDR1 SGHAT and CDR2 FQDESV (reference sequence). Trimming took off 5 bases at V and 12 bases at J, with 14 bases between the two ends. CDR3 sequence: CASSLGASGQFF. CDR3 DNA sequence: TGTGCCAGCAGCCTCGGCGCCTCGGGGCAGTTCTTC.

The V and J genes are TRBV3-1 (or the pseudogene TRBV3-2) and TRBJ2-7; D is possibly TRBD2 (5 bases). V lost 2 bases to trimming and J lost 0 bases, with 5 bases between them. The CDR3 sequence is 13 residues long. Looked up from germline, CDR1 is LGHDT and CDR2 is YNNKEL (reference sequence). Here the CDR3 DNA reads TGTGCCAGCAGCCAACTAGCCTCCTACGAGCAGTACTTC. It encodes CASSQLASYEQYF.

This clone was seen more than once but under ten times. The V call is TRBV4-2, the J call TRBJ1-3; no clear D. Trimming cost V 0 bases and J 0 bases, with 12 bases left between them. Germline V gene lookup returns CDR1 LGHNA and CDR2 YNFKEQ. CDR3 length equals 17 residues. In nucleotides, the CDR3 is TGTGCCAGCAGCCAAGAGAGAGGATTTTACTCTGGAAACACCATATATTTT. Translation gives CASSQERGFYSGNTIYF.

V and J are TRBV4-3 and TRBJ2-7, with 7 bases fitting TRBD2. CDR1 is LGHNA and CDR2 is YSLEER in the germline V gene. The CDR3 loop spans 15 amino acids. Losses at the gene ends were 0 bases for V and 5 bases for J; bases not matched to a gene: 7. CDR3 residues: CASSQDQGGVNEQYF. The CDR3 DNA reads TGCGCCAGCAGCCAAGATCAGGGAGGGGTGAACGAGCAGTACTTC.

This chain joins TRBV27 and TRBJ2-2; 7 bases agree with TRBD1. The CDR3 is 16 amino acids. With V trimmed by 5 bases and J by 3 bases, 9 bases remained unmatched. Germline CDR1 is MNHEY and CDR2 is SMNVEV (reference sequence). The CDR3 sequence: CASSPTRTGYTGELFF. CDR3 coding DNA: TGTGCCAGCAGTCCAACCCGGACAGGATACACCGGGGAGCTGTTTTTT.

This chain joins TRBV5-1 and TRBJ1-2; TRBD1 matches 9 bases. The trim removed 7 bases at V and 5 bases at J, leaving 12 bases unmatched. The CDR3 covers 15 residues. Germline CDR1 SGHRS, CDR2 YFSETQ. The CDR3 spells CASSNEDRGLYGYTF. Written as DNA, the CDR3 is TGCGCCAGCTCAAATGAGGACAGGGGTTTGTATGGCTACACCTTC.

The chain recombines TRBV30 with TRBJ2-7, with TRBD1 identical over 11 bases. The CDR3 has 14 amino acids. From germline, CDR1 is GTSNPN and CDR2 SVGIG (reference sequence). V was clipped by 4 bases and J by 3 bases; unmatched bases: 5. The CDR3 reads CAWNPGQGVYEQYF. CDR3 sequence (DNA): TGTGCCTGGAATCCGGGACAGGGGGTCTACGAGCAGTACTTC.

V gene TRBV4-1 combines with J gene TRBJ2-7, with D perhaps matching TRBD2 (5 bases). The CDR3 covers 15 residues. The V end was cut by 6 bases, the J end by 3 bases, with 18 bases between. The germline V gene has CDR1 MGHRA and CDR2 YSYEKL. CDR3 loop: CASRPEAPRIYEQYF. The CDR3 nucleotides read TGCGCCAGCAGACCGGAGGCCCCTCGGATCTACGAGCAGTACTTC.

V gene TRBV28 combines with J gene TRBJ1-4, with 8 bases matching TRBD1. The germline V gene has CDR1 MDHEN and CDR2 SYDVKM. V trimming: 8 bases; J trimming: 0 bases; junction bases outside the gene matches: 11. This CDR3 is built from 17 residues. The CDR3 DNA reads as TGTGCCAGCCAGACAGGGGCAGAGGCTGCAACTAATGAAAAACTGTTTTTT. Encoded protein: CASQTGAEAATNEKLFF.

The chain couples TRBV5-4 to TRBJ2-1; 7 nucleotides align to TRBD1. CDR1 is SGHNT, CDR2 YYREEE, per germline (reference sequence). This CDR3 comprises 15 residues. V lost 0 bases to trimming and J lost 5 bases; unmatched junction nucleotides: 5. The CDR3 protein is CASSLEQGSDNEQFF. The DNA of the CDR3 is TGTGCCAGCAGCTTGGAACAGGGGTCCGACAATGAGCAGTTCTTC.

The J gene is TRBJ1-1, the V gene TRBV5-5, with D unresolved. This CDR3 has 14 amino acids. V lost 1 base, J lost 1 base, and 8 bases lay in between. Per germline, CDR1 SGHKS and CDR2 YYEKEE (reference sequence). CDR3 sequence (DNA): TGTGCCAGCAGCTTGTGGGCCGGGAACACTGAAGCTTTCTTT. Its translation: CASSLWAGNTEAFF.

This chain joins TRBV7-3 and TRBJ1-2, with 10 bases fitting TRBD1. In germline, CDR1 is SGHTA, CDR2 FQGTGA. Trimming took 6 bases from V and 8 from J; bases not matched to a gene: 6. The CDR3 contains 13 residues. CDR3 nucleotides: TGTGCCAGCAGACCAACGACAGGGGGCGGCTACACCTTC. Its protein product is CASRPTTGGGYTF.

This clone was seen a handful of times. The chain carries TRBV19 and TRBJ1-5, with 8 bases matching TRBD1. Trimming at V came to 3 bases and at J to 2 bases, leaving 6 bases not matched to a gene. The germline V gene encodes CDR1 LNHDA and CDR2 SQIVND (reference sequence). CDR3 length equals 16 residues. The CDR3: CASSILPTGGNQPQHF. The CDR3 DNA follows: TGTGCCAGTAGTATCCTCCCGACAGGGGGCAATCAGCCCCAGCATTTT.

V gene TRBV4-2 combines with J gene TRBJ2-1, with TRBD2 matching 7 bases. This CDR3 region has 17 residues. CDR1 is LGHNA and CDR2 is YNFKEQ in the germline V gene. The junction had 9 bases not matched to a gene; V was cut back by 0 bases and J by 4 bases. The DNA for the CDR3 is TGTGCCAGCAGCCAAGATGAGCAAGGGACTACATACAATGAGCAGTTCTTC. Its translation is CASSQDEQGTTYNEQFF.

The J gene is TRBJ2-1, the V gene TRBV4-1; 10 bases match TRBD1. Germline V lookup: CDR1 MGHRA, CDR2 YSYEKL. The CDR3 is 16 amino acids. Germline trimming cut 3 bases from V and 6 bases from J; bases unmatched to any gene: 8. This CDR3 reads CASSHRGTGEFNEQFF. CDR3 nucleotide sequence: TGCGCCAGCAGCCATCGCGGGACAGGGGAATTCAATGAGCAGTTCTTC.

This chain connects TRBV2 to TRBJ1-5; 12 bases agree with TRBD1. J gave up 9 bases and V 3 bases, and 9 bases lay outside the gene matches. This CDR3 spans 16 amino acids. Germline CDR1 and CDR2: SNHLY and FYNNEI. CDR3 sequence: CASSEFGTGGGGPQHF. As DNA, the CDR3 is TGTGCCAGCAGTGAGTTTGGGACAGGGGGCGGAGGGCCCCAGCATTTT.

The rearrangement links TRBV5-1 to TRBJ2-1; TRBD2 matches 10 bases. Germline V gene lookup returns CDR1 SGHRS and CDR2 YFSETQ. The length of the CDR3 is 19 residues. V lost 1 base to trimming and J lost 6 bases; unmatched junction nucleotides: 16. The CDR3 region is CASSLRASGGVGGSNEQFF. CDR3 DNA sequence: TGCGCCAGCAGCTTGCGTGCTAGCGGGGGAGTAGGGGGTTCCAATGAGCAGTTCTTC.

The genes are TRBV14 and TRBJ1-3, with a tentative D call TRBD1 (5 bases). Germline loops: CDR1 SGHDN, CDR2 FVKESK. The CDR3 length is 16 residues. Trimming shortened V by 2 bases and J by 2 bases, and 13 bases separated the two germline ends. CDR3 amino acids: CASSQNTGRTGNTIYF. The CDR3 coding sequence is TGTGCCAGCAGCCAAAACACAGGACGAACTGGAAACACCATATATTTT.

The V gene is TRBV30, the J gene TRBJ2-1; 14 nucleotides match TRBD2. The V segment lost 1 base and the J segment 11 bases; nucleotides outside the gene matches: 7. Germline-derived CDR1 and CDR2 are GTSNPN and SVGIG (reference sequence). This CDR3 comprises 15 residues. The CDR3 loop is CAWSEPGLAGEKQFF. The DNA of the CDR3 is TGTGCCTGGAGTGAACCGGGACTAGCGGGAGAAAAGCAGTTCTTC.

This sequence joins TRBV30 and TRBJ2-3, with D maybe TRBD1 (5 bases). This CDR3 spans 17 amino acids. Per the germline V gene, CDR1 is GTSNPN and CDR2 is SVGIG (reference sequence). The V gene lost 0 bases and the J gene lost 2 bases, with 18 bases spanning the gap. The CDR3 reads CAWSVPSGHLSTDTQYF. CDR3 coding DNA: TGTGCCTGGAGTGTACCTTCAGGACACCTTTCCACAGATACGCAGTATTTT. Supplemented by reference TRBV30 and TRBJ2-3, the full variable domain reads SQTIHQWPATLVQPVGSPLSLECTVEGTSNPNLYWYRQAAGRGLQLLFYSVGIGQISSEVPQNLSASRPQDRQFILSSKKLLLSDSGFYLCAWSVPSGHLSTDTQYFGPGTRLTVL.

This sequence joins TRBV10-3 and TRBJ1-5; 7 nucleotides agree with TRBD1. Germline CDR1 ENHRY, CDR2 SYGVKD. With 4 bases clipped from V and 5 bases from J, the junction kept 5 bases outside the gene matches. This CDR3 is built from 14 residues. CDR3 amino acids: CAISGVGGDQPQHF. The DNA for the CDR3 is TGTGCCATCAGTGGGGTAGGGGGCGATCAGCCCCAGCATTTT.

The V call is TRBV25-1, the J call TRBJ2-7; D is perhaps TRBD2 (6 bases). V was trimmed by 3 bases and J by 1 base, leaving 16 bases between them. There are 16 residues in the CDR3. CDR1 and CDR2 from the germline V gene are MGHDK and SYGVNS. The CDR3 nucleotides read TGTGCCAGCAGTGATGGAGGACCGGGGGTTTCCTACGAGCAGTACTTC. Translation gives CASSDGGPGVSYEQYF.

The chain couples TRBV25-1 to TRBJ2-4; 8 bases agree with TRBD2. Germline V gene lookup returns CDR1 MGHDK and CDR2 SYGVNS. V shed 2 bases, J shed 9 bases, and the junction held 6 bases outside the gene matches. This CDR3 is built from 14 residues. The CDR3 DNA reads TGTGCCAGCAGTGAAAAGGGACTAGTTGGCATTCAGTACTTC. It yields the protein CASSEKGLVGIQYF.

The gene calls are TRBV15 and TRBJ2-1, with a weak D call TRBD2 (5 bases). Germline CDR1 reads LNHNV; CDR2 reads YYDKDF (reference sequence). Trimming took off 0 bases at V and 15 bases at J, with 15 bases between the two ends. The CDR3 loop spans 13 amino acids. Here the CDR3 DNA reads TGTGCCACCAGCAGAGATCGGGAAGGATGGGGGTTCTTC. Translation gives CATSRDREGWGFF.

CDR3 region: CASSLGLAGGGYEQYF. CDR3 DNA sequence: TGCGCCAGCAGCTTGGGACTAGCGGGAGGTGGCTACGAGCAGTACTTC. This sequence joins TRBV5-1 and TRBJ2-7; 13 positions agree with TRBD2. J was trimmed by 3 bases and V by 0 bases; bases with no gene match: 3. Germline CDR1 SGHRS, CDR2 YFSETQ. The CDR3 runs 16 residues. Full variable domain (remainder filled in from reference TRBV5-1 and TRBJ2-7): KAGVTQTPRYLIKTRGQQVTLSCSPISGHRSVSWYQQTPGQGLQFLFEYFSETQRNKGNFPGRFSGRQFSNSRSEMNVSTLELGDSALYLCASSLGLAGGGYEQYFGPGTRLTVT.

The CDR3 is CASRGGRNSYEQYF. CDR3 nucleotides: TGCGCCAGCAGGGGCGGGAGGAACTCCTACGAGCAGTACTTC. The chain employs TRBV4-1 and TRBJ2-7; 8 positions agree with TRBD2. Germline V gene lookup returns CDR1 MGHRA and CDR2 YSYEKL. The CDR3 extends over 14 amino acids. The V gene end was trimmed by 6 bases and the J gene end by 0 bases; junction bases not matched to a gene: 4.

The V call is TRBV28, the J call TRBJ1-2, with 8 positions matching TRBD1. The CDR3 has 13 residues. CDR1 is MDHEN and CDR2 is SYDVKM in the germline V gene. The junction had 4 bases not matched to a gene; V was cut back by 3 bases and J by 7 bases. CDR3 loop: CASSLDRAGGYTF. CDR3 in DNA: TGTGCCAGCAGTTTGGACAGGGCGGGTGGCTACACCTTC.

CDR3 in DNA: TGTGCCACCAGTCCTCGGGTGACAGATACGCAGTATTTT. It encodes CATSPRVTDTQYF. This sequence joins TRBV24-1 and TRBJ2-3; D is unresolved. Trimming shortened V by 6 bases and J by 3 bases, and 9 bases separated the two germline ends. The germline CDR1 and CDR2 sequences are KGHDR and SFDVKD. CDR3 length equals 13 residues.

V gene TRBV5-5 combines with J gene TRBJ2-3; TRBD2 matches at 8 bases. The ends lost 2 bases at V and 4 bases at J; junction bases unmatched: 9. Germline-derived CDR1 and CDR2 are SGHKS and YYEKEE (reference sequence). This CDR3 comprises 16 residues. CDR3 region: CASSFPGTSDADTQYF. DNA for the CDR3: TGTGCCAGCAGCTTTCCCGGGACTAGTGATGCAGATACGCAGTATTTT. The full variable domain, rest sourced from reference TRBV5-5 and TRBJ2-3, is DAGVTQSPTHLIKTRGQQVTLRCSPISGHKSVSWYQQVLGQGPQFIFQYYEKEERGRGNFPDRFSARQFPNYSSELNVNALLLGDSALYLCASSFPGTSDADTQYFGPGTRLTVL.

V and J are TRBV12-3 or TRBV12-4 and TRBJ2-7; D possibly corresponds to TRBD2 (6 bases). Trimming removed 8 bases at V and 0 bases at J, with 11 bases between. The CDR3 extends over 13 amino acids. The CDR3 is CASGGEPSYEQYF. CDR3 DNA: TGTGCCAGCGGAGGGGAACCCTCCTACGAGCAGTACTTC.

The chain links TRBV3-1 (or the pseudogene TRBV3-2) to TRBJ2-2; 8 nucleotides agree with TRBD1. CDR1 and CDR2 from the germline V gene are LGHDT and YNNKEL (reference sequence). J gave up 5 bases and V 1 base, and 6 bases lay outside the gene matches. This CDR3 comprises 16 residues. The CDR3 DNA reads as TGTGCCAGCAGCCAAGGAGGACAGGGTCGGACCGGGGAGCTGTTTTTT. Translated, it gives CASSQGGQGRTGELFF.